Below, 10 T cell receptor beta chains from the same sample are listed, as sequenced in a study of blood T cell repertoires in COVID-19. Generated by immunoSEQ multiplex PCR, the TCRdb table keeps only in-frame clones and is missing some. Among 350,000 to 450,000 clones listed, 85% were seen once. The sample was peripheral blood. The receptors here all came from a woman aged 18-29 years with acute or convalescent COVID-19.

This clone has only one observation. Relative to the germline gene, one junction end is altered; a read error may explain this. J is TRBJ2-3 and V is TRBV24-1, with TRBD1 matching over 9 bases. Per the germline V gene, CDR1 is KGHDR and CDR2 is SFDVKD. This CDR3 is built from 12 residues. The CDR3 DNA reads as TGTGCCACCAGTGATGGGACAGGGAGAATAATTTTT. Its translation: CATSDGTGRIIF.

The V gene is TRBV28, the J gene TRBJ1-2, with D possibly being TRBD1 (5 bases). The V gene's germline CDR1 is MDHEN and CDR2 SYDVKM. The CDR3 length is 13 residues. The V end was cut by 3 bases, the J end by 3 bases, with 8 bases between. The CDR3 here is CASSFRADYGYTF. CDR3 DNA: TGTGCCAGCAGTTTCAGGGCGGACTATGGCTACACCTTC.

This chain links TRBV6-5 with TRBJ2-7, with TRBD1 matching 9 bases. The germline gives CDR1 MNHEY, CDR2 SVGAGI. This CDR3 has 12 residues. With V trimmed by 10 bases and J by 4 bases, 5 bases remained unmatched. For the CDR3, the DNA is TGTGCCACCAACAGGGGGCTTTACGAGCAGTACTTC. This gives the protein CATNRGLYEQYF.

The rearrangement links TRBV19 to TRBJ2-1, with D tentatively TRBD2 (6 bases). The CDR3 loop spans 12 amino acids. Deletions cut 6 bases from V and 6 bases from J, with 9 bases between. CDR1 LNHDA and CDR2 SQIVND come from the germline V gene (reference sequence). The CDR3 loop reads CASRMGGNEQFF. CDR3 sequence (DNA): TGTGCCAGTAGAATGGGGGGCAATGAGCAGTTCTTC.

The rearrangement links TRBV24-1 to TRBJ1-5, with TRBD1 as a possible D gene (6 bases). CDR3 length: 15 residues. Germline V gene data show CDR1 as KGHDR and CDR2 as SFDVKD. V lost 3 bases, J lost 6 bases, and 14 bases lay in between. CDR3 loop: CATSDSRTGTQPQHF. Here the CDR3 DNA reads TGTGCCACCAGTGATAGTAGAACAGGGACTCAGCCCCAGCATTTT.

The J gene is TRBJ2-7, the V gene TRBV28, with TRBD2 matching 15 bases. CDR3 length equals 15 residues. Trimming removed 4 bases from V and 2 bases from J; junction bases left unmatched: 0. The germline V gene has CDR1 MDHEN and CDR2 SYDVKM. In nucleotides, the CDR3 is TGTGCCAGCAGTTGGACTAGCGGGAGGGCCTACGAGCAGTACTTC. It translates to CASSWTSGRAYEQYF.

The rearrangement links TRBV30 to TRBJ1-2; D is unresolved. V dropped 2 bases and J dropped 1 base, with 11 bases sitting between them. Germline V gives CDR1 GTSNPN, CDR2 SVGIG (reference sequence). There are 14 residues in the CDR3. The CDR3 region is CAWSPTTLNYGYTF. In nucleotides, the CDR3 is TGTGCCTGGAGTCCTACCACGCTTAACTATGGCTACACCTTC. Variable domain in full (rest from reference TRBV30 and TRBJ1-2): SQTIHQWPATLVQPVGSPLSLECTVEGTSNPNLYWYRQAAGRGLQLLFYSVGIGQISSEVPQNLSASRPQDRQFILSSKKLLLSDSGFYLCAWSPTTLNYGYTFGSGTRLTVV.

The V call is TRBV27, the J call TRBJ2-7; D gene uncertain. The CDR3 totals 16 residues. Germline V gene lookup returns CDR1 MNHEY and CDR2 SMNVEV (reference sequence). Trimming pared 8 bases from V and 6 bases from J, leaving 26 bases between. CDR3 amino acids: CASGRRRVEILTEQYF. The CDR3 coding sequence is TGTGCCAGCGGCAGAAGACGGGTGGAAATCTTAACCGAGCAGTACTTC.

The V call is TRBV19, the J call TRBJ2-7, with D possibly matching TRBD1 (5 bases). From germline, CDR1 is LNHDA and CDR2 SQIVND (reference sequence). The CDR3 extends over 14 amino acids. V was cut by 2 bases and J by 0 bases, with 8 bases left in between. CDR3 in amino acids: CASSINRNSYEQYF. The CDR3 DNA follows: TGTGCCAGTAGTATAAACAGGAACTCCTACGAGCAGTACTTC.

The rearrangement links TRBV2 to TRBJ1-2; unclear D gene. The CDR3 loop spans 17 amino acids. CDR1 is SNHLY, CDR2 FYNNEI, per germline. V was cut by 0 bases and J by 0 bases, with 14 bases left in between. CDR3 sequence (DNA): TGTGCCAGCAGTGAAGCGAATAGTGGCAGGACTAACTATGGCTACACCTTC. This codes for CASSEANSGRTNYGYTF.